Each of the 24 T cell receptor beta chains below was sequenced from the same sample in a study of Ad26.COV2.S vaccination and SARS-CoV-2 variants. Treatment indicated: roughly 20 received Ad26.COV2.S at low or high dose, single or two shots; a few received placebo; per-sample allocation not given. The study sampled participants on day 63 after the first vaccine or placebo injection. TCRdb's copy holds only in-frame clones and misses some; the assay was immunoSEQ multiplex PCR. In the table there are 350,000 to 500,000 clones, 85% to 90% of which are singletons. This material consisted of peripheral blood, taken in a trial of Ad26.COV2.S vaccine versus placebo. The receptors originated from a person between 18 and 59 years old who received the Ad26.COV2.S COVID-19 vaccine or a placebo.

CDR3 residues: CASSPPSYTEAFF. CDR3 DNA sequence: TGTGCCAGCTCACCACCGTCGTACACTGAAGCTTTCTTT. This sequence joins TRBV18 and TRBJ1-1, with unresolved D. The CDR3 has 13 amino acids. V dropped 0 bases and J dropped 3 bases, with 5 bases sitting between them. Germline V gives CDR1 KGHSH, CDR2 LQKENI. The whole variable domain, remainder taken from reference TRBV18 and TRBJ1-1, is NAGVMQNPRHLVRRRGQEARLRCSPMKGHSHVYWYRQLPEEGLKFMVYLQKENIIDESGMPKERFSAEFPKEGPSILRIQQVVRGDSAAYFCASSPPSYTEAFFGQGTRLTVV.

The CDR3 protein is CASSFTGTYEQYF. Here the CDR3 DNA reads TGTGCCAGCAGTTTTACAGGTACCTACGAGCAGTACTTC. V is TRBV12-3 or TRBV12-4 and J is TRBJ2-7; weak D call: TRBD1 (5 bases). V lost 3 bases and J 2 bases, leaving 8 bases between the germline ends. The CDR3 consists of 13 residues.

The rearrangement uses TRBV13 and TRBJ2-7; D gene unclear. Trimming pared 5 bases from V and 0 bases from J, leaving 8 bases between. Germline V gene sequence: CDR1 PRHDT, CDR2 FYEKMQ (reference sequence). The CDR3 is 13 residues long. In DNA, the CDR3 is TGTGCCAGCAGCCCCGGAAGCTCCTACGAGCAGTACTTC. Amino acids: CASSPGSSYEQYF.

J is TRBJ2-5 and V is TRBV2; TRBD2 might be the D (6 bases). V was pared by 7 bases and J by 6 bases, with 15 bases between. The CDR3 spans 13 residues. The germline V gene has CDR1 SNHLY and CDR2 FYNNEI. CDR3 region: CASMSSSEKTQYF. The DNA for the CDR3 is TGTGCCAGCATGAGCTCTAGCGAGAAGACCCAGTACTTC.

This clone was counted a few times. The chain has TRBV6-6 and TRBJ1-5; TRBD1 agrees at 8 bases. Germline CDR1 is MNHNY and CDR2 is SVGAGI (reference sequence). V dropped 5 bases and J dropped 2; count of bases not matched to a gene: 14. This CDR3 has 18 residues. In DNA form, the CDR3 reads TGTGCCAGCAGTCCCCGGACAGGGAAAGGTTATGGCAATCAGCCCCAGCATTTT. Amino acid sequence: CASSPRTGKGYGNQPQHF.

The rearrangement uses TRBV2 and TRBJ1-5; TRBD1 matches at 7 bases. CDR1 and CDR2 from the germline V gene are SNHLY and FYNNEI. This CDR3 region has 14 residues. Trimming removed 7 bases from V and 2 bases from J; junction bases left unmatched: 5. For the CDR3, the DNA is TGTGCCAGCATGACAGGGACCCGCAATCAGCCCCAGCATTTT. This gives the protein CASMTGTRNQPQHF.

The chain carries TRBV5-1 and TRBJ2-5, with 12 bases matching TRBD2. Germline CDR1 is SGHRS and CDR2 is YFSETQ. The V gene end was trimmed by 4 bases and the J gene end by 7 bases; junction bases not matched to a gene: 11. This CDR3 comprises 16 residues. CDR3 amino acids: CASSPPLAGGRGTQYF. The CDR3 coding sequence is TGCGCCAGCAGCCCCCCCCTAGCGGGGGGGCGGGGGACCCAGTACTTC. Supplemented by reference TRBV5-1 and TRBJ2-5, the full variable domain reads KAGVTQTPRYLIKTRGQQVTLSCSPISGHRSVSWYQQTPGQGLQFLFEYFSETQRNKGNFPGRFSGRQFSNSRSEMNVSTLELGDSALYLCASSPPLAGGRGTQYFGPGTRLLVL.

The rearrangement uses TRBV5-1 and TRBJ1-2; D remains ambiguous. The CDR3 totals 12 residues. Trimming removed 4 bases from V and 8 bases from J, with 12 bases in between. Germline CDR1 and CDR2: SGHRS and YFSETQ. The CDR3 DNA reads TGCGCCAGCAGCGCGTTTAAGAGGGGCTACACCTTC. It translates to CASSAFKRGYTF.

The chain carries TRBV5-1 and TRBJ2-2; 10 bases match TRBD2. V shed 2 bases and J 2 bases; nucleotides not matched to a gene: 3. Germline-derived CDR1 and CDR2 are SGHRS and YFSETQ. This CDR3 comprises 16 residues. In DNA form, the CDR3 reads TGCGCCAGCAGCTTATTAGCGGGAGGTAACACCGGGGAGCTGTTTTTT. As protein: CASSLLAGGNTGELFF.

This chain uses TRBV5-4 with TRBJ2-5, with a weak D call TRBD1 (6 bases). V lost 5 bases, J lost 1 base, and 15 bases lay in between. Looked up from germline, CDR1 is SGHNT and CDR2 is YYREEE (reference sequence). The CDR3 sequence is 15 residues long. The CDR3 protein is CASRPHQGTQETQYF. The CDR3 DNA reads as TGTGCCAGCAGACCTCACCAGGGGACCCAAGAGACCCAGTACTTC.

J is TRBJ2-3 and V is TRBV11-2, with a tentative D call TRBD2 (5 bases). Germline assignment: CDR1 SGHAT and CDR2 FQNNGV. The CDR3 has 16 residues. Deletions cut 5 bases from V and 4 bases from J, with 19 bases between. CDR3 in amino acids: CASSPVRGIRPDTQYF. CDR3 in DNA: TGTGCCAGCAGCCCGGTTCGGGGAATTAGGCCAGATACGCAGTATTTT.

This chain links TRBV10-2 with TRBJ1-5, with 10 bases matching TRBD1. Germline V gives CDR1 WSHSY, CDR2 SAAADI. V trimming: 4 bases; J trimming: 5 bases; junction bases outside the gene matches: 5. The CDR3 spans 15 residues. The CDR3 DNA is TGCGCCAGCAGTGTGGGGACAGGGGATTATCAGCCCCAGCATTTT. Protein product: CASSVGTGDYQPQHF.

J is TRBJ1-1 and V is TRBV6-4, with unresolved D. The V end was cut by 4 bases, the J end by 1 base, with 7 bases between. Germline loops: CDR1 MRHNA, CDR2 SNTAGT. The CDR3 is 13 amino acids. The CDR3 sequence: CASSAQQNTEAFF. The DNA for the CDR3 is TGTGCCAGCAGTGCCCAACAGAACACTGAAGCTTTCTTT.

This rearrangement joins TRBV7-8 to TRBJ1-5, with D possibly matching TRBD1 (6 bases). This CDR3 has 16 amino acids. Germline V gene data show CDR1 as SGHVS and CDR2 as FQNEAQ. Trimming took 5 bases from V and 1 from J, leaving 15 bases between them. The CDR3 DNA is TGTGCCAGCAGCAGGGGGGAGGTTTTCAGCAATCAGCCCCAGCATTTT. Translating it yields CASSRGEVFSNQPQHF.

The J gene is TRBJ1-3, the V gene TRBV7-7; D gene uncertain. The V and J ends lost 1 base and 4 bases respectively, with 11 bases between them. The CDR3 runs 15 residues. CDR1 and CDR2 from the germline V gene are SSHAT and FNYEAQ (reference sequence). This CDR3 is CASSLGEAGGNTIYF. Written as DNA, the CDR3 is TGTGCCAGCAGCTTAGGCGAGGCTGGAGGAAACACCATATATTTT. Full variable domain (remainder filled in from reference TRBV7-7 and TRBJ1-3): GAGVSQSPRYKVTKRGQDVTLRCDPISSHATLYWYQQALGQGPEFLTYFNYEAQPDKSGLPSDRFSAERPEGSISTLTIQRTEQRDSAMYRCASSLGEAGGNTIYFGEGSWLTVV.

The J gene is TRBJ2-1, the V gene TRBV28; 7 nucleotides align to TRBD1. The trim removed 5 bases at V and 6 bases at J, leaving 7 bases unmatched. Germline lookup yields CDR1 MDHEN and CDR2 SYDVKM. This CDR3 has 14 amino acids. The CDR3 spells CASSGDSNTNEQFF. The CDR3, as DNA: TGTGCCAGCAGTGGGGACAGCAATACCAATGAGCAGTTCTTC.

The chain is built from TRBV5-5 and TRBJ2-7, with D perhaps being TRBD1 or TRBD2 (5 bases each). This CDR3 comprises 14 residues. Deletions cut 0 bases from V and 3 bases from J, with 10 bases between. From germline, CDR1 is SGHKS and CDR2 YYEKEE (reference sequence). The CDR3 region is CASSLGGEGYEQYF. The CDR3 nucleotides read TGTGCCAGCAGCTTGGGAGGGGAAGGCTACGAGCAGTACTTC.

V is TRBV28 and J is TRBJ1-1; TRBD1 aligns across 9 bases. Germline V gives CDR1 MDHEN, CDR2 SYDVKM. The CDR3 has 16 residues. The V gene end was trimmed by 6 bases and the J gene end by 1 base; junction bases not matched to a gene: 9. This CDR3 reads CASRLQGAQGNTEAFF. The CDR3 DNA sequence: TGTGCCAGCAGACTACAGGGGGCGCAGGGGAACACTGAAGCTTTCTTT.

V is TRBV10-3 and J is TRBJ2-1, with 7 bases fitting TRBD2. Trimming removed 6 bases from V and 3 bases from J; junction bases left unmatched: 5. Per germline, CDR1 ENHRY and CDR2 SYGVKD. This CDR3 spans 14 amino acids. The CDR3 protein is CAIRSGTHYNEQFF. CDR3 in DNA: TGTGCCATCAGGAGCGGGACTCACTACAATGAGCAGTTCTTC.

The chain couples TRBV7-2 to TRBJ1-2, with D possibly TRBD1 on 6 matching bases. The CDR3 is made up of 13 amino acids. V was pared by 3 bases and J by 6 bases, with 11 bases between. Germline CDR1 is SGHTA and CDR2 is FQGNSA. CDR3 coding DNA: TGTGCCAGCAGCTTTGGGGGGGCGAATGGCTACACCTTC. Translated, it gives CASSFGGANGYTF. The variable domain in full, with the rest retrieved from reference TRBV7-2 and TRBJ1-2, is GAGVSQSPSNKVTEKGKDVELRCDPISGHTALYWYRQSLGQGLEFLIYFQGNSAPDKSGLPSDRFSAERTGGSVSTLTIQRTQQEDSAVYLCASSFGGANGYTFGSGTRLTVV.

The rearrangement links TRBV7-9 to TRBJ1-1, with 8 bases matching TRBD1. The CDR3 extends over 12 amino acids. Germline CDR1 is SEHNR and CDR2 is FQNEAQ (reference sequence). Trimming removed 5 bases from V and 10 bases from J; junction bases left unmatched: 6. As DNA, the CDR3 is TGTGCCAGCAGCAGTAACGGACAGGGAGCTTTCTTT. Protein: CASSSNGQGAFF.

This chain joins TRBV2 and TRBJ2-7; 8 nucleotides agree with TRBD1. This CDR3 is 14 amino acids long. V was clipped by 4 bases and J by 3 bases; unmatched bases: 5. Germline CDR1 reads SNHLY; CDR2 reads FYNNEI. The CDR3 is CASSGRTGNYEQYF. CDR3 nucleotides: TGTGCCAGCAGTGGGCGGACAGGGAACTACGAGCAGTACTTC.

The chain uses TRBV20-1 and TRBJ2-1, with D hard to call. V lost 3 bases, J lost 6 bases, and 15 bases lay in between. This CDR3 has 14 residues. Germline CDR1 and CDR2: DFQATT and SNEGSKA (reference sequence). CDR3 in amino acids: CSASHNLRTNEQFF. CDR3 bases: TGCAGTGCTAGTCACAACTTACGTACCAATGAGCAGTTCTTC.

V usage is TRBV20-1 and J usage is TRBJ1-1; D not resolved. Per the germline V gene, CDR1 is DFQATT and CDR2 is SNEGSKA (reference sequence). This CDR3 is built from 11 residues. V was shortened by 4 bases and J by 11 bases, with 14 bases between the two germline ends. The DNA of the CDR3 is TGCAGTGCTACCTATTACGAAAGGGCTTTCTTT. Amino acids: CSATYYERAFF.